The rows below give T cell receptor beta chains drawn from one sample of a study of blood T cell repertoires in COVID-19. Produced via immunoSEQ multiplex PCR; TCRdb's table is partial and in-frame only. The table has approximately 480,000 clones, 87% seen once. The sequenced sample consisted of PBMCs or T cells enriched from blood (not recorded which). The receptors come from a woman in her late teens or twenties who had recovered from COVID-19. Both conserved end residues are part of each CDR3. Each record gives: V gene, J gene, D gene, clone size, CDR3 DNA, CDR3 protein. The D gene is left open where the match is weak. Rows give clone size only sometimes, using once, few, many, or a class for an expanded clone.

>TRBV30|TRBJ1-1|-|once
TGTGCCTGGAGTGTAATGGAGAGAAGCACTGAAGCTTTCTTT
CAWSVMERSTEAFF
>TRBV2|TRBJ1-6|TRBD1|-
TGTGCCAGCATAGAAGGGACAGGGGGGAATTCACCCCTCCACTTT
CASIEGTGGNSPLHF
>TRBV11-2|TRBJ1-4|TRBD1|-
TGTGCCAGCAGCCCGACAGGGGTGAGGGAAAAACTGTTTTTT
CASSPTGVREKLFF
>TRBV5-1|TRBJ2-7|TRBD1|-
TGCGCCAGCCGACAGGGGGACGAGCAGTACTTC
CASRQGDEQYF
>TRBV2|TRBJ1-2|-|-
TGTGCCAGCAGTGAAGCCCGACAGGTACCTGGCTACACCTTC
CASSEARQVPGYTF
>TRBV11-2|TRBJ1-4|TRBD1|-
TGTGCCAGCAGCTTGACAGGGGCGGATGAAAAACTGTTTTTT
CASSLTGADEKLFF
>TRBV6-5|TRBJ1-2|-|-
TGTGCCAGCAGTCAACAGGGCCACCATGGCTACACCTTC
CASSQQGHHGYTF
>TRBV5-1|TRBJ2-7|TRBD1|few
TGCGCCAGCAGTAGAGGGACAGGCGATGCCTACGAGCAGTACTTC
CASSRGTGDAYEQYF
>TRBV5-1|TRBJ2-5|TRBD1|-
TGCGCCAGCAGCGGAACAGGGGGCAGCTGGGAGACCCAGTACTTC
CASSGTGGSWETQYF
>TRBV7-9|TRBJ2-4|TRBD1|-
TGTGCCAGCAGCTTAGGACAGGGGGAAAACATTCAGTACTTC
CASSLGQGENIQYF
>TRBV5-5|TRBJ2-3|-|-
TGTGCCAGCAGCCGAGCTCTTTTAGCGGACAACACAGATACGCAGTATTTT
CASSRALLADNTDTQYF
>TRBV6-4|TRBJ1-4|-|-
TGTGCCAGCCCTGCCACAGTCACGAATGAAAAACTGTTTTTT
CASPATVTNEKLFF
>TRBV5-1|TRBJ1-1|-|-
TGCGCCAGCAGCTTGGTCCAGTCCGTGCACACTGAAGCTTTCTTT
CASSLVQSVHTEAFF
>TRBV7-3|TRBJ1-1|-|-
TGTGCCAGCAGCTTAGAGTTGGCGGGTGAAGCTTTCTTT
CASSLELAGEAFF
>TRBV12-3/TRBV12-4|TRBJ1-1|-|-
TGTGCCAGCAGTTTACACCAGGGGACAGCTTTCTTT
CASSLHQGTAFF
>TRBV5-1|TRBJ1-1|-|-
TGCGCCAGCAGCTTGGCCCAAAACACTGAAGCTTTCTTT
CASSLAQNTEAFF
>TRBV15|TRBJ1-2|TRBD1|-
TGTGCCACCAGCAGGGACAGGGAGGGTGGCTACACCTTC
CATSRDREGGYTF
>TRBV7-2|TRBJ2-7|TRBD1|-
TGTGCCAGCACAAGACAGGGGGCGACTATTTCCTACGAGCAGTACTTC
CASTRQGATISYEQYF
>TRBV4-1|TRBJ1-5|TRBD1|-
TGCGCCAGCAGCCAAGGTTGGACAGGCGGGGAACAGCCCCAGCATTTT
CASSQGWTGGEQPQHF
>TRBV6-1|TRBJ1-1|-|-
TGTGCCAGCAGTGAGGCAGGGGTTCTGTTCACTGAAGCTTTCTTT
CASSEAGVLFTEAFF
>TRBV5-5|TRBJ2-7|-|-
TGTGCCAGCAGCTTTAGGACAGAGGGACCCTACGAGCAGTACTTC
CASSFRTEGPYEQYF
>TRBV11-2|TRBJ1-6|-|-
TGTGCCAGCAGCTTAGCTTTCAGGGATCGCCTCCACTTT
CASSLAFRDRLHF
>TRBV7-9|TRBJ1-1|TRBD1|-
TGTGCCTCGGACGACAGGGGCGAGGACACTGAAGCTTTCTTT
CASDDRGEDTEAFF
>TRBV3-1/TRBV3-2|TRBJ2-7|-|once
TGTGCCAGCAGCCAAGATCGGGGATACGAGCAGTACTTC
CASSQDRGYEQYF
>TRBV4-1|TRBJ2-3|TRBD2|many
TGCGCCAGCAGCCAAGATGTACTAGCGGGGGTCTCTCCTAGCACAGATACGCAGTATTTT
CASSQDVLAGVSPSTDTQYF
>TRBV7-3|TRBJ2-1|-|-
TGTGCCAGCAGCCTGGACTCGAACAATGAGCAGTTCTTC
CASSLDSNNEQFF
>TRBV7-2|TRBJ1-1|TRBD1|-
TGTGCCAGCAGCTTATTGGGGACAGGGGGCGGACCTCTGAACACTGAAGCTTTCTTT
CASSLLGTGGGPLNTEAFF
>TRBV18|TRBJ1-5|TRBD1|-
TGTGCCAGCTCACCGACTGCTCACTTCCGGGACAGGGGGGATCAGCCCCAGCATTTT
CASSPTAHFRDRGDQPQHF
>TRBV7-2|TRBJ2-1|-|-
TGTGCCAGCAGCTCCTCCTCCAATGAGCAGTTCTTC
CASSSSSNEQFF
>TRBV5-6|TRBJ2-3|-|once
TGTGCCAGCAGCTCGTTGGGAGATCCCAGGGATACGCAGTATTTT
CASSSLGDPRDTQYF
>TRBV28|TRBJ1-3|-|-
TGTGCCAGCAGTCCCCCAGGGGATGGAAACACCATATATTTT
CASSPPGDGNTIYF
>TRBV5-1|TRBJ2-7|TRBD2|once
TGCGCCAGCAGCTTGGGGACTAGCGGGGCTTTTAAATACGAGCAGTACTTC
CASSLGTSGAFKYEQYF
>TRBV28|TRBJ2-5|TRBD2|-
TGTGCCAGCAGTTTAAGTGAGGCGGGGGGCTTCCAAGAGACCCAGTACTTC
CASSLSEAGGFQETQYF
>TRBV18|TRBJ1-1|TRBD1|-
TGTGCCAGCTCAAACCGGACAGGGGGCATCACTGAAGCTTTCTTT
CASSNRTGGITEAFF
>TRBV7-8|TRBJ1-1|TRBD1|-
TGTGCCAGCAGCCGATCGACCCAGGGGGCGCGCACTGAAGCTTTCTTT
CASSRSTQGARTEAFF
>TRBV2|TRBJ1-5|TRBD1|-
TGTGCCAGCAGTCGACAGGGGGCAGGGCAGCCCCAGCATTTT
CASSRQGAGQPQHF
>TRBV18|TRBJ1-6|-|-
TGTGCCAGCTCACCAGAGACAGGTGGGGATTCACCCCTCCACTTT
CASSPETGGDSPLHF
>TRBV5-1|TRBJ1-2|TRBD1|-
TGCGCCAGCAGCTTGAGCCTTCCGGGACAGGGGACCAGTGGCTACACCTTC
CASSLSLPGQGTSGYTF
>TRBV19|TRBJ2-3|-|few
TGTGCCAGTAGTATCCCTCAGGATACGCAGTATTTT
CASSIPQDTQYF
>TRBV5-4|TRBJ1-2|-|-
TGTGCCAGCAGCTTGGGGCAGTCTAACTATGGCTACACCTTC
CASSLGQSNYGYTF
>TRBV11-2|TRBJ1-1|TRBD1|-
TGTGCCAGCAGCTTACTTACAGGGGAGAACACTGAAGCTTTCTTT
CASSLLTGENTEAFF
>TRBV5-1|TRBJ2-2|-|-
TGCGCCAGCAGCCAGACCGGGACTCCGAACACCGGGGAGCTGTTTTTT
CASSQTGTPNTGELFF
>TRBV30|TRBJ2-5|-|-
TGTGCCTGGGAGGCTCAGGCCGGGGCCCAGTACTTC
CAWEAQAGAQYF
>TRBV5-4|TRBJ2-7|TRBD2|-
TGTGCCAGTTCCGAGCGGGGTTCCTACGAGCAGTACTTC
CASSERGSYEQYF
>TRBV10-2|TRBJ2-7|-|-
TGCGCCAGCACCAACCTTTTACAGGCGCGACGGGAGCAGTACTTC
CASTNLLQARREQYF
>TRBV27|TRBJ2-6|TRBD1|-
TGTGCCAGCAGTTTATCCCGACCGAAGGAGGCCGGGACAGCATTCGCTGGGGCCAACGTCCTGACTTTC
CASSLSRPKEAGTAFAGANVLTF
>TRBV27|TRBJ1-5|-|-
TGTGCCAGCAGTTTGGAGGGGAGCAATCAGCCCCAGCATTTT
CASSLEGSNQPQHF
>TRBV19|TRBJ1-1|-|-
TGTGCCAGTAGGCAGGCAGTGAACGGGGCTGAAGCTTTCTTT
CASRQAVNGAEAFF
>TRBV4-1|TRBJ1-2|-|-
TGCGCCAGCAGCCAAGAGTCGAGGAAGTATGGCTACACCTTC
CASSQESRKYGYTF
>TRBV4-1|TRBJ1-1|-|-
TGCGCCAGCAGCCAAGATAGGCGGGCTTTCTTT
CASSQDRRAFF
>TRBV30|TRBJ1-1|-|-
TGTGCCTGGAGTGTTGACCTCAAGGGGACTGAAGCTTTCTTT
CAWSVDLKGTEAFF
>TRBV7-8|TRBJ1-4|TRBD1|-
TGTGCCAGCAGCTCTCGGACAGGCTTTTTTGCAACTAATGAAAAACTGTTTTTT
CASSSRTGFFATNEKLFF
>TRBV7-9|TRBJ2-3|-|-
TGTGCCAGCAGCTCCGGGGGACTTCCAGATACGCAGTATTTT
CASSSGGLPDTQYF
>TRBV2|TRBJ2-7|TRBD1|few
TGTGCCAGCAGTGAAGGAACAGGGGGACTCGAGCAGTACTTC
CASSEGTGGLEQYF
>TRBV5-1|TRBJ1-1|-|-
TGCGCCAGCAGCTCCCTGGCGGGGCGAGGGGACACTGAAGCTTTCTTT
CASSSLAGRGDTEAFF